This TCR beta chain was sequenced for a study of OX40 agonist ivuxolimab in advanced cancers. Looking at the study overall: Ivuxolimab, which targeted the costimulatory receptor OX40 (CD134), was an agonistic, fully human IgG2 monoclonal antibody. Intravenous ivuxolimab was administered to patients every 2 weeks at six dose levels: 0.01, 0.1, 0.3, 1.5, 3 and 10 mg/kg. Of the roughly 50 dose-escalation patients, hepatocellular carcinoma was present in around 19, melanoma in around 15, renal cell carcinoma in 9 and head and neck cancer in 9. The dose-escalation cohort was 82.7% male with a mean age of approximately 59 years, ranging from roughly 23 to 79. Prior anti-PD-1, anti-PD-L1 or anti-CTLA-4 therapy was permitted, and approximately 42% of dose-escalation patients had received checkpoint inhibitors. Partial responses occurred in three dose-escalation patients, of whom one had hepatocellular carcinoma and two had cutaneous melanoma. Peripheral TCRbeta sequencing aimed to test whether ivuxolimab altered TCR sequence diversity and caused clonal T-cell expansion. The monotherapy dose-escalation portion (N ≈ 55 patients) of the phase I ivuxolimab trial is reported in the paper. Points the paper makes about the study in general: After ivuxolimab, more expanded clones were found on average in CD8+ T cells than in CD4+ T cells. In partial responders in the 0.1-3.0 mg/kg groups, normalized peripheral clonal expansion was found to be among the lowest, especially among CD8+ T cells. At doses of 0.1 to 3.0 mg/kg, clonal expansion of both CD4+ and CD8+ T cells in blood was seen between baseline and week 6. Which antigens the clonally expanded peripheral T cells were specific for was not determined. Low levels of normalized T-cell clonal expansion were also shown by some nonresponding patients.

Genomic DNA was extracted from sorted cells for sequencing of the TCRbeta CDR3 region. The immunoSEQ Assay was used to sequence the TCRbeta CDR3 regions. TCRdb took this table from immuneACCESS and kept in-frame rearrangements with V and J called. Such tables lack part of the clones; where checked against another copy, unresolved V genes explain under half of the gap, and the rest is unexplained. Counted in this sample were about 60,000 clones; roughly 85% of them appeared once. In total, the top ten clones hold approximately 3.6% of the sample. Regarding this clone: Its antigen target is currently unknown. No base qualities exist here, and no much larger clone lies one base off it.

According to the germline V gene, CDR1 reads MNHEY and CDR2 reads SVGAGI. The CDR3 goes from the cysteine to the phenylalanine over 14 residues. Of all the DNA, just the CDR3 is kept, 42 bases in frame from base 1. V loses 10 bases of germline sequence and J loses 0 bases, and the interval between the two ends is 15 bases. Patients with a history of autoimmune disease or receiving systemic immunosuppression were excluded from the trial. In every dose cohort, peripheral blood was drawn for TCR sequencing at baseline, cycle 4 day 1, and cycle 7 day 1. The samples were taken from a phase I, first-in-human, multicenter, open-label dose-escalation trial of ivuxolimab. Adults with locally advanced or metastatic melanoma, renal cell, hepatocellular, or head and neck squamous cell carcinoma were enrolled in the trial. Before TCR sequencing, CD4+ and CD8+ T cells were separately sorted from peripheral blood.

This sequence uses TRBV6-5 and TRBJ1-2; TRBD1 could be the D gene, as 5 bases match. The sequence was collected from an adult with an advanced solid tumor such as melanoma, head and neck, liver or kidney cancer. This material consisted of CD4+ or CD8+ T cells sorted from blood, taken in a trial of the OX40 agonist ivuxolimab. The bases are TGTGCCATACGTGGGGGGGATCCTAACTATGGCTACACCTTC. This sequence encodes CAIRGGDPNYGYTF.